The 12 T cell receptor beta chains presented below share a single source sample, sequenced in a study of T cell repertoires in cytomegalovirus infection (dated by TCRdb to the late 2010s). In the paper's terms, the treatment or condition label means: in vitro stimulation with specific CMV peptide epitopes to enrich CMV-specific T cells. These reads were obtained on an Illumina HiSeq 1500. TCRdb cleaned the public reads at Q25 with fastp, built clones with MiXCR and kept in-frame beta chains. Rows merge per CDR3 protein into single entries with the most common DNA and genes. The sample table shows 360,000 or so distinct CDR3 sequences, and about 35% are seen once. About 13% of the sample is in the top ten clones. Their specific antigens are unknown. This sample comprised cultured PBMCs, obtained from culture after CMV antigen stimulation. The receptors come from a human donor in good health (CMV status not recorded). Some clones in this sample may be carry-over from other donors' samples.

This clonotype turned up a few times. This sequence joins TRBV5-4 and TRBJ1-2, with TRBD1 identical over 8 bases. V dropped 9 bases and J dropped 8; count of bases not matched to a gene: 12. The germline CDR1 and CDR2 sequences are SGHNT and YYREEE (reference sequence). There are 13 residues in the CDR3. The CDR3 region is CATRPQGAGGYTF. The CDR3 bases are TGTGCCACCCGACCCCAGGGGGCAGGGGGCTACACCTTC.

This clonotype was found a few times. This sequence joins TRBV7-3 and TRBJ2-1; 11 positions agree with TRBD2. CDR1 and CDR2 (germline): SGHTA, FQGTGA. This CDR3 has 18 amino acids. V shed 4 bases and J 7 bases; nucleotides not matched to a gene: 15. CDR3 region: CASSSAQALAGVRNEQFF. In nucleotides, the CDR3 is TGTGCCAGCAGCTCGGCCCAAGCACTAGCGGGAGTACGAAATGAGCAGTTCTTC.

The genes are TRBV28 and TRBJ1-1, with D maybe TRBD1 (5 bases). CDR1 is MDHEN, CDR2 SYDVKM, per germline. The CDR3 contains 14 residues. V was pared by 3 bases and J by 4 bases, with 12 bases between. CDR3 residues: CASSFAGTLTEAFF. The CDR3 nucleotides are TGTGCCAGCAGTTTCGCAGGGACTCTCACTGAAGCTTTCTTT.

The chain employs TRBV6-5 and TRBJ2-4; D is unresolved. V gave up 5 bases and J gave up 0 bases, with 11 bases separating them. Germline loops: CDR1 MNHEY, CDR2 SVGAGI. The CDR3 sequence is 15 residues long. This CDR3 is CASSPELLAKNIQYF. Written as DNA, the CDR3 is TGTGCCAGCAGTCCCGAACTCCTAGCCAAAAACATTCAGTACTTC.

Concerning this clonotype itself: A much bigger clone sits one base away, suggesting this may be a read error. V usage is TRBV6-1 and J usage is TRBJ1-5; 7 nucleotides agree with TRBD1. The CDR3 contains 14 residues. The germline V gene encodes CDR1 MNHNS and CDR2 SASEGT. Trimming cost V 6 bases and J 4 bases; bases outside gene matches: 6. In DNA, the CDR3 is TGTGCCAGCAGCTCGGGACAGAGAAATCAGCCCCAGCATTTT. Amino acids: CASSSGQRNQPQHF.

V and J are TRBV4-3 and TRBJ2-1, with 7 nucleotides matching TRBD2. Looked up from germline, CDR1 is LGHNA and CDR2 is YSLEER. Trimming cost V 3 bases and J 4 bases; bases outside gene matches: 9. The CDR3 runs 16 residues. CDR3 DNA sequence: TGCGCCAGCAGCCAGGTTGATAGCGGGCTTTACAATGAGCAGTTCTTC. It encodes CASSQVDSGLYNEQFF.

This clonotype was seen many times. The rearrangement uses TRBV7-2 and TRBJ1-2; D remains ambiguous. This CDR3 contains 13 residues. Trimming left V 1 base short and J 8 bases short, with 11 bases between. Germline CDR1 reads SGHTA; CDR2 reads FQGNSA. The CDR3, as DNA: TGTGCCAGCAGCTTAGTTACTATGGGAGGCTACACCTTC. Translated: CASSLVTMGGYTF.

A note on this clonotype: The CDR3 carries no conserved terminal phenylalanine or tryptophan, so it likely arises from a read error. The chain is built from TRBV7-6 and TRBJ1-2, with D tentatively TRBD1 (6 bases). The CDR3 extends over 13 amino acids. V was pared by 7 bases and J by 7 bases, with 16 bases between. Germline lookup yields CDR1 SGHVS and CDR2 FNYEAQ. CDR3 sequence (DNA): TGTGCCAGCACCCCGGGACATGGGGCTGGCTACACCGTC. Translated: CASTPGHGAGYTV.

This clonotype was counted at least ten times. This chain links TRBV7-8 with TRBJ2-1, with D hard to call. The CDR3 consists of 12 residues. Germline V gene sequence: CDR1 SGHVS, CDR2 FQNEAQ. V was trimmed by 10 bases and J by 6 bases, leaving 13 bases between them. As DNA, the CDR3 is TGTGCCACAGGACGCGCGCCCAATGAGCAGTTCTTC. The encoded protein is CATGRAPNEQFF.

This sequence joins TRBV6-6 and TRBJ2-1; 9 nucleotides agree with TRBD2. Germline CDR1 reads MNHNY; CDR2 reads SVGAGI (reference sequence). The CDR3 is 15 amino acids. J gave up 6 bases and V 6 bases, and 9 bases lay outside the gene matches. The CDR3 DNA sequence: TGTGCCAGCAGCCTTCTGGGCGGGAGGGTCAATGAGCAGTTCTTC. Translating it yields CASSLLGGRVNEQFF.

The table lists this clonotype with many counts. The genes are TRBV7-8 and TRBJ1-5, with 7 bases lining up with TRBD1. CDR1 and CDR2 from the germline V gene are SGHVS and FQNEAQ. CDR3 length: 15 amino acids. The V and J ends lost 5 bases and 6 bases, in that order; junction bases with no gene match: 10. This CDR3 reads CASSRLTGESQPQHF. As DNA, the CDR3 is TGTGCCAGCAGCCGGCTAACAGGGGAATCTCAGCCCCAGCATTTT.

J is TRBJ2-6 and V is TRBV28; possible D gene TRBD1, 5 bases. The CDR3 consists of 17 residues. Per germline, CDR1 MDHEN and CDR2 SYDVKM. The germline V and J ends were trimmed by 6 bases and 2 bases, with 17 bases remaining between them. CDR3 region: CASSLGTGLTGANVLTF. The CDR3 DNA reads TGTGCCAGCAGCCTTGGAACAGGTTTAACTGGGGCCAACGTCCTGACTTTC. Full variable domain (missing parts from reference TRBV28 and TRBJ2-6): DVKVTQSSRYLVKRTGEKVFLECVQDMDHENMFWYRQDPGLGLRLIYFSYDVKMKEKGDIPEGYSVSREKKERFSLILESASTNQTSMYLCASSLGTGLTGANVLTFGAGSRLTVL.